Listed below are T cell receptor beta chains from one sample, sequenced in a study of cytomegalovirus exposure and HLA in healthy donors. The protocol was immunoSEQ multiplex PCR, while the TCRdb copy is restricted to in-frame clones and leaves out a portion. The sample has approximately 150,000 clones, roughly three quarters seen once. The sample consisted of PBMCs. The receptors here all came from a woman aged 45-59 years in good health and CMV-seropositive. Each CDR3 is given with its conserved first and last residue. D genes are given only for firm matches. Size values are once, few and many counts, or a class for expanded clones, and some rows have none.

clone size,V gene,D gene,J gene,CDR3 protein,CDR3 DNA
NA,TRBV4-2,TRBD1,TRBJ2-3,CASSQDAQGALTDTQYF,TGTGCCAGCAGCCAAGATGCGCAGGGGGCCCTCACAGATACGCAGTATTTT
NA,TRBV19,TRBD1,TRBJ2-6,CASSIEGQGRIVSSGANVLTF,TGTGCCAGTAGTATAGAGGGACAGGGCCGAATTGTAAGCTCTGGGGCCAACGTCCTGACTTTC
NA,TRBV18,TRBD1,TRBJ2-1,CASSPVRDRYYNEQFF,TGTGCCAGCTCACCAGTGCGGGACAGGTATTACAATGAGCAGTTCTTC
few,TRBV4-2,TRBD2,TRBJ2-1,CASSQGAGGPVNEQFF,TGTGCCAGCAGCCAAGGAGCGGGGGGGCCTGTCAATGAGCAGTTCTTC
NA,TRBV5-4,TRBD1,TRBJ1-6,CASSLGQGRNSPLHF,TGTGCCAGCAGCTTGGGACAGGGGAGGAATTCACCCCTCCACTTT
few,TRBV11-2,NA,TRBJ2-2,CASSLIGGELFF,TGTGCCAGCAGCTTGATCGGGGGGGAGCTGTTTTTT
NA,TRBV11-3,NA,TRBJ1-3,CASSFFADTIYF,TGTGCCAGCAGCTTCTTTGCGGACACCATATATTTT
few,TRBV5-4,TRBD2,TRBJ2-7,CASSIGLAGGYSYEQYF,TGTGCCAGCAGCATCGGACTAGCGGGGGGGTACTCCTACGAGCAGTACTTC
NA,TRBV6-1,NA,TRBJ1-5,CSTGPQRGQPQHF,TGTAGTACAGGACCTCAAAGGGGTCAGCCCCAGCATTTT
NA,TRBV5-6,TRBD1,TRBJ1-6,CASSQGQAYSPLHF,TGTGCCAGCAGTCAGGGACAGGCCTATTCACCCCTCCACTTT
NA,TRBV27,NA,TRBJ1-2,CASRSLDDYGYTF,TGTGCCAGCAGATCTCTAGACGACTATGGCTACACCTTC
NA,TRBV7-3,TRBD2,TRBJ2-3,CASSPEVAGGNTDTQYF,TGTGCCAGCAGCCCCGAGGTAGCGGGGGGGAACACAGATACGCAGTATTTT
NA,TRBV28,NA,TRBJ1-2,CASSEDRDYGYTF,TGTGCCAGCAGTGAGGATCGGGACTATGGCTACACCTTC
NA,TRBV9,NA,TRBJ2-1,CASSPGGPSYNEQFF,TGTGCCAGCAGCCCGGGGGGCCCTTCCTACAATGAGCAGTTCTTC
NA,TRBV2,NA,TRBJ2-7,CASRVSYEQYF,TGTGCCAGCAGGGTCAGCTACGAGCAGTACTTC
few,TRBV6-1,NA,TRBJ2-1,CASTATGWAYNEQFF,TGTGCCAGCACTGCGACAGGATGGGCCTACAATGAGCAGTTCTTC
NA,TRBV30,NA,TRBJ1-6,CAWSSPGRGNNSPLHF,TGTGCCTGGAGTAGTCCCGGCCGGGGGAATAATTCACCCCTCCACTTT
NA,TRBV19,TRBD1,TRBJ2-2,CASSSGTGFRGELFF,TGTGCCAGTAGTTCCGGGACAGGGTTCAGGGGGGAGCTGTTTTTT
NA,TRBV11-2,NA,TRBJ1-1,CASSCCGQTNTEAFF,TGTGCCAGCAGCTGCTGCGGACAGACGAACACTGAAGCTTTCTTT
NA,TRBV5-1,NA,TRBJ2-5,CASSTLDRPRETQYF,TGCGCCAGCAGCACATTAGACCGTCCCAGGGAGACCCAGTACTTC
few,TRBV18,NA,TRBJ1-1,CASSPRQGPTEAFF,TGTGCCAGCTCACCACGTCAGGGTCCAACTGAAGCTTTCTTT
NA,TRBV27,NA,TRBJ1-6,CASSWTNSPLHF,TGTGCCAGCAGTTGGACAAATTCACCCCTCCACTTT
NA,TRBV19,TRBD1,TRBJ1-2,CASRMKQGAVYGYTF,TGTGCCAGTAGAATGAAACAGGGGGCAGTCTATGGCTACACCTTC
NA,TRBV25-1,TRBD1,TRBJ1-4,CASSEGRDRGLGEKLFF,TGTGCCAGCAGTGAAGGACGGGACAGGGGACTAGGAGAAAAACTGTTTTTT
NA,TRBV19,NA,TRBJ1-5,CASSITSLSQPQHF,TGTGCCAGTAGTATTACTAGCCTGTCACAGCCCCAGCATTTT
NA,TRBV7-3,TRBD1,TRBJ1-1,CASSFRTGEEAFF,TGTGCCAGCAGCTTCCGAACAGGGGAGGAAGCTTTCTTT
NA,TRBV6-1,NA,TRBJ2-2,CASSERGARPGELFF,TGTGCCAGCAGTGAACGGGGGGCTCGGCCCGGGGAGCTGTTTTTT
few,TRBV5-4,TRBD1,TRBJ1-1,CASSFPGQSNTEAFF,TGTGCCAGCAGCTTTCCGGGACAGTCGAACACTGAAGCTTTCTTT
few,TRBV9,NA,TRBJ2-1,CASSVEGGSYNEQFF,TGTGCCTCAAGCGTAGAGGGGGGGTCCTACAATGAGCAGTTCTTC
NA,TRBV5-1,NA,TRBJ1-1,CASSGVPQVATEAFF,TGCGCCAGCAGCGGTGTGCCCCAGGTTGCCACTGAAGCTTTCTTT
NA,TRBV2,NA,TRBJ1-2,CASGPVLNYGYTF,TGTGCCAGCGGTCCGGTGCTGAACTATGGCTACACCTTC
NA,TRBV6-6,NA,TRBJ1-1,CASSYGEIAEAFF,TGTGCCAGCAGTTATGGGGAGATCGCTGAAGCTTTCTTT
NA,TRBV19,NA,TRBJ1-1,CASSIGSGRRYTEAFF,TGTGCCAGTAGTATAGGTTCCGGAAGGAGGTACACTGAAGCTTTCTTT
NA,TRBV19,TRBD1,TRBJ1-5,CASSIDRGRGNQPQHF,TGTGCCAGTAGTATAGACAGGGGGCGAGGCAATCAGCCCCAGCATTTT
NA,TRBV9,TRBD2,TRBJ2-3,CASSPLAGGDTDTQYF,TGTGCCAGCAGCCCCCTAGCGGGGGGGGACACAGATACGCAGTATTTT
NA,TRBV7-2,NA,TRBJ1-5,CASSRGRGSNQPQHF,TGTGCCAGCAGCAGGGGTAGGGGAAGCAATCAGCCCCAGCATTTT
NA,TRBV18,NA,TRBJ1-1,CASSLQMDTEAFF,TGTGCCAGCTCACTACAGATGGACACTGAAGCTTTCTTT
NA,TRBV29-1,TRBD1,TRBJ1-4,CSALTGEKLFF,TGCAGCGCCCTGACAGGGGAAAAACTGTTTTTT
NA,TRBV7-9,NA,TRBJ2-1,CASSSEKNEQFF,TGTGCCAGCAGCTCGGAGAAAAATGAGCAGTTCTTC
NA,TRBV7-8,NA,TRBJ2-3,CASSLQEGTQYF,TGTGCCAGCAGCCTCCAGGAGGGGACGCAGTATTTT
once,TRBV27,TRBD1,TRBJ1-2,CASSFRTGQGYTF,TGTGCCAGCAGTTTCCGGACAGGGCAGGGCTACACCTTC
NA,TRBV7-9,NA,TRBJ2-7,CASSNRDFSYEQYF,TGTGCCAGCAGCAACCGGGACTTCTCCTACGAGCAGTACTTC
NA,TRBV15,NA,TRBJ2-7,CATSRDFQVTYEQYF,TGTGCCACCAGCAGAGATTTCCAGGTTACCTACGAGCAGTACTTC
NA,TRBV7-2,TRBD1,TRBJ1-5,CASSSRQGGQPQHF,TGTGCCAGCAGCTCTAGACAGGGAGGCCAGCCCCAGCATTTT
NA,TRBV4-1,TRBD1,TRBJ1-3,CASSQLDRGSGNTIYF,TGCGCCAGCAGCCAACTGGACAGGGGCTCTGGAAACACCATATATTTT
NA,TRBV5-1,TRBD2,TRBJ2-5,CASSLLAGNSQETQYF,TGCGCCAGCAGCCTACTAGCGGGGAACTCTCAGGAGACCCAGTACTTC
NA,TRBV5-4,NA,TRBJ2-7,CASTLAGQPYEQYF,TGTGCCAGCACCCTAGCAGGACAGCCCTACGAGCAGTACTTC
NA,TRBV5-1,TRBD1,TRBJ2-1,CASSLKDRARQFF,TGCGCCAGCAGCTTGAAAGACAGGGCGAGGCAGTTCTTC
NA,TRBV6-6,TRBD1,TRBJ1-1,CASSQTGGRNTEAFF,TGTGCCAGCAGCCAGACAGGGGGCAGGAACACTGAAGCTTTCTTT
NA,TRBV6-1,TRBD2,TRBJ2-5,CASHKRGLSETQYF,TGTGCCAGTCATAAGCGGGGATTGTCAGAGACCCAGTACTTC
NA,TRBV5-4,TRBD2,TRBJ2-2,CASSLRGEGTGELFF,TGTGCCAGCAGCCTGCGAGGGGAGGGCACCGGGGAGCTGTTTTTT
NA,TRBV6-1,NA,TRBJ1-5,CASSSQGSHSSQHF,TGTGCCAGCAGTTCTCAGGGGTCGCACAGCAGCCAGCATTTT